The sequence of this T cell receptor (beta chain) was determined in a study of control samples from healthy donors and cancer patients. The CDR3 loop spans 14 amino acids. Germline V gene sequence: CDR1 GTSNPN, CDR2 SVGIG (reference sequence). V lost 0 bases, J lost 5 bases, and 11 bases lay in between. The data were produced by immunoSEQ multiplex PCR, yet TCRdb's version contains in-frame clones alone and is incomplete. The profile shows 390,000 or so clones, about nine tenths of them singletons. V and J are TRBV30 and TRBJ1-5; a weak D match, TRBD1 (6 bases). The receptor's source is a man aged 35-49 years with head and neck cancer. Sequenced sample: PBMCs. CDR3 region: CAWSVNRADQPQHF. The DNA for the CDR3 is TGTGCCTGGAGTGTAAACAGGGCTGATCAGCCCCAGCATTTT.